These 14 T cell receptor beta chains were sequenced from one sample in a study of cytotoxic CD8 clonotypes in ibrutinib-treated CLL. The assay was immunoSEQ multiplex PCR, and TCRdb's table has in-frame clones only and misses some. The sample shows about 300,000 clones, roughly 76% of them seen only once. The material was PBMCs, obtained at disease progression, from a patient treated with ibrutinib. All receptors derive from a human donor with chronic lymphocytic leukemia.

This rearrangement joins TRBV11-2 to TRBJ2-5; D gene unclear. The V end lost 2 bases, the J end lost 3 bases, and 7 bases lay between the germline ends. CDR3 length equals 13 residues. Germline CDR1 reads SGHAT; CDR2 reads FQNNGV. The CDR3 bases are TGTGCCAGCAGCTTAACAGTGGAAGAGACCCAGTACTTC. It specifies CASSLTVEETQYF.

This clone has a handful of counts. The CDR3 sequence is CASSQRTGNQPQHF. CDR3 in DNA: TGCGCCAGCAGCCAGCGGACAGGCAATCAGCCCCAGCATTTT. The gene calls are TRBV4-1 and TRBJ1-5; D is perhaps TRBD1 (6 bases). The germline V gene has CDR1 MGHRA and CDR2 YSYEKL. This CDR3 is 14 amino acids long. V lost 3 bases and J lost 2, with 8 bases in between.

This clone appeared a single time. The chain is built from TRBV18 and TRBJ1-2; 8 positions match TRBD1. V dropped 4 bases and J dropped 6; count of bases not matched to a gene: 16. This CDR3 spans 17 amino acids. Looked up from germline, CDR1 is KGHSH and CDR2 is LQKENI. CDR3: CASSQVRAGGSSDGYTF. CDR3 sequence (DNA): TGTGCCAGCTCACAAGTAAGGGCAGGGGGCTCTTCGGATGGCTACACCTTC.

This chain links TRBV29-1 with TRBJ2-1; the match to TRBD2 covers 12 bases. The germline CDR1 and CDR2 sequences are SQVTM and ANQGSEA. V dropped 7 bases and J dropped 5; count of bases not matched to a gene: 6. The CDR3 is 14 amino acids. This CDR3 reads CSAGLAGFNNEQFF. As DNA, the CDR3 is TGCAGCGCGGGACTAGCGGGTTTCAACAATGAGCAGTTCTTC.

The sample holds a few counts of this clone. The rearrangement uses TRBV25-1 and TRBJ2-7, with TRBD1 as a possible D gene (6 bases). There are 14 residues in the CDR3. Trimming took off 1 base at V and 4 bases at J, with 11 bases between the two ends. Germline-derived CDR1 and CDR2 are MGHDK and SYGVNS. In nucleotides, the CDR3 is TGTGCCAGCAGTGAATCAGGACAGCTATACGAGCAGTACTTC. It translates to CASSESGQLYEQYF.

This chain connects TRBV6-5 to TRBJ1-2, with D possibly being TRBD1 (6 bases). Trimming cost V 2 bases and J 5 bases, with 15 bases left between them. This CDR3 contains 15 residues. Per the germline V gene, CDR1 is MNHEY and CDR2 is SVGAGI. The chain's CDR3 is CASSYEGPRGYGYTF. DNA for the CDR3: TGTGCCAGCAGTTACGAAGGACCAAGGGGGTATGGCTACACCTTC.

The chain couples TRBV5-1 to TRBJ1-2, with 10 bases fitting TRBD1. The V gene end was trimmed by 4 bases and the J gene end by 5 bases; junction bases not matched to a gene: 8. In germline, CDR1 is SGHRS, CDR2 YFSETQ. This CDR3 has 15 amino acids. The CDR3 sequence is CASSQGQGLTYGYTF. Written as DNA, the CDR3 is TGCGCCAGCAGCCAGGGACAGGGGTTGACGTATGGCTACACCTTC.

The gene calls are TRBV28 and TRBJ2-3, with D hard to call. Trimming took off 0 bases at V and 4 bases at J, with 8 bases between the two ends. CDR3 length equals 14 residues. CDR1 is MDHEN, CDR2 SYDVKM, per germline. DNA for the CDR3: TGTGCCAGCAGTTTATGGTTCCAGTCAGATACGCAGTATTTT. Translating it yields CASSLWFQSDTQYF.

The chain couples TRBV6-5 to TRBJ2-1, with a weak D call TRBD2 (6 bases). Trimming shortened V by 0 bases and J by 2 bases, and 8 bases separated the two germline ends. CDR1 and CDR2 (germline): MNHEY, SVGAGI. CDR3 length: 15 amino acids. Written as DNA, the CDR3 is TGTGCCAGCAGTTACTCGGGAGGACCCTACAATGAGCAGTTCTTC. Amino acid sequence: CASSYSGGPYNEQFF.

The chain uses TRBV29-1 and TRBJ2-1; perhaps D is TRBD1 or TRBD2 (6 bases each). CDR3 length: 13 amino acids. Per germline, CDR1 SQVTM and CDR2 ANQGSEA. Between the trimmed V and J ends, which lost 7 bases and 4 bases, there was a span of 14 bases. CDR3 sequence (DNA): TGCAGCGGACGGGGGCTGGGGTACAATGAGCAGTTCTTC. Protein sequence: CSGRGLGYNEQFF.

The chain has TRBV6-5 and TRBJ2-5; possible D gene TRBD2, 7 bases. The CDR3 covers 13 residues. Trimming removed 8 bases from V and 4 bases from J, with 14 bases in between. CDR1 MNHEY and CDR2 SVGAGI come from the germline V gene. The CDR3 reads CASRGASRETQYF. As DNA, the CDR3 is TGTGCCAGCCGGGGGGCGTCGAGAGAGACCCAGTACTTC.

CDR3 coding DNA: TGTGCCAGCAGCTTAACGGGCCGGCCTGACTATGGCTACACCTTC. Protein sequence: CASSLTGRPDYGYTF. The chain uses TRBV7-3 and TRBJ1-2; D remains ambiguous. CDR1 is SGHTA and CDR2 is FQGTGA in the germline V gene. This CDR3 contains 15 residues. V dropped 0 bases and J dropped 3 bases, with 11 bases sitting between them.

The CDR3, as DNA: TGTGCCAGCAGCCAGTATGTTGACAGGGCCGGGGACATTCAGTACTTC. Its protein is CASSQYVDRAGDIQYF. This chain joins TRBV7-6 and TRBJ2-4; 7 nucleotides line up with TRBD1. V lost 5 bases and J lost 8; bases outside the gene matches: 15. CDR3 size: 16 residues. Germline-derived CDR1 and CDR2 are SGHVS and FNYEAQ.

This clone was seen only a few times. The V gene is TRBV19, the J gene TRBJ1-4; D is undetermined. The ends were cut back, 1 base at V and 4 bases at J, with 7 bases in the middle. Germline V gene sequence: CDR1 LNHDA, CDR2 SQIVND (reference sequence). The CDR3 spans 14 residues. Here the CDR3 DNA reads TGTGCCAGTAGTATAGTGGGTGTTAATGAAAAACTGTTTTTT. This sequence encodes CASSIVGVNEKLFF.